The T cell receptor (beta chain) under discussion was sequenced for a study of control samples from healthy donors and cancer patients. Regarding this clone: Distinct nucleotide sequences in the sample also encode this CDR3.

Germline V gives CDR1 MNHEY, CDR2 SMNVEV (reference sequence). This CDR3 is 15 amino acids long. The V and J ends lost 6 bases and 3 bases respectively, with 15 bases between them. Some clones are missing from TCRdb's copy, which holds only in-frame ones; the method was immunoSEQ multiplex PCR. The table has around 95,000 clones, 87% seen once. Material for sequencing was blood. The chain uses TRBV27 and TRBJ1-5, with D tentatively TRBD1 (6 bases). The receptor was isolated from a woman aged 50 to 65 in good health. The CDR3, as DNA: TGTGCCAGCAGGAGAGGACAGACCTACAATCAGCCCCAGCATTTT. Its translation: CASRRGQTYNQPQHF.